The T cell receptor beta chain described here comes from a study of blood T cell repertoires in COVID-19. Methods used by the authors: Reference gene primer amplification in the assay estimated nucleated cell counts. The assay was immunoSEQ multiplex PCR, and TCRdb's table has in-frame clones only and misses some. V and J calls plus clone size are reproduced from that table; the DNA served to infer D and trimming. The sample yields some 420,000 clones, approximately 90% seen once. Those who participated ranged in age from roughly 18 to 100 years and resided in 20 to 30 US areas. Clinical histories supplied by participants themselves formed the basis of cohort assignment. Donors of Cohort 3 who recovered were those that had two negative PCRs, clearance, or symptom resolution. Sequences were obtained from PBMCs or T cells enriched from blood (not recorded which). The TCR originated in a man in his thirties or forties who had recovered from COVID-19.

The CDR3 sequence is CARGAQKKETQYF. The DNA for the CDR3 is TGTGCCAGGGGGGCCCAAAAAAAAGAGACCCAGTACTTC. The rearrangement joins TRBV2 to TRBJ2-5; tentative D call: TRBD1 (6 bases). V dropped 9 bases and J dropped 3 bases, with 14 bases sitting between them. The CDR3 is 13 residues long. CDR1 SNHLY and CDR2 FYNNEI come from the germline V gene.